One sample yielded the 26 T cell receptor beta chains listed below, sequenced in a study of read filtering for tumor transcriptome and immune sequencing. Molecular barcoded adaptors covering alpha/delta and beta/gamma chains were used on roughly 400 ng RNA. TCRdb itself ran the reads through MiXCR, one entry per CDR3 protein. The sample lists fewer than 25,000 distinct CDR3 sequences, more than 20% occurring once. The specimen was a population of CD138-negative cells sorted from bone marrow. The receptor set was obtained from a donor aged 40 or over with multiple myeloma.

The sample holds many counts of this clonotype. A much bigger clone sits one base away, suggesting this may be a read error. The V gene is TRBV9, the J gene TRBJ2-7; tentatively, D is TRBD1 or TRBD2 (5 bases each). The CDR3 sequence is 15 residues long. Germline-derived CDR1 and CDR2 are SGDLS and YYNGEE. The CDR3 DNA follows: TGTGCCGGCAGCGTAGAGGGGACCCCCTCCTACGAGCAGTACTTC. This encodes CAGSVEGTPSYEQYF. The entire variable domain, with the rest obtained from reference TRBV9 and TRBJ2-7, is as follows: DSGVTQTPKHLITATGQRVTLRCSPRSGDLSVYWYQQSLDQGLQFLIQYYNGEERAKGNILERFSAQQFPDLHSELNLSSLELGDSALYFCAGSVEGTPSYEQYFGPGTRLTVT.

Ten or more counts support this clonotype. V usage is TRBV5-1 and J usage is TRBJ2-7, with D perhaps given as TRBD1 or TRBD2 (5 bases each). Between the trimmed V and J ends, which lost 3 bases and 5 bases, there was a span of 12 bases. Germline values: CDR1 SGHRS, CDR2 YFSETQ. The CDR3 covers 13 residues. The CDR3 nucleotides are TGCGCCAGCAGCTGGTGGGGACCCCACGAGCAGTACTTC. The encoded protein is CASSWWGPHEQYF.

This clonotype has ten or more counts. The J gene is TRBJ2-1, the V gene TRBV18; D is uncertain. The CDR3 has 13 amino acids. Trimming left V 3 bases short and J 3 bases short, with 6 bases between. Germline CDR1 and CDR2: KGHSH and LQKENI. This CDR3 is CASSPKGYNEQFF. CDR3 coding DNA: TGTGCCAGCTCACCTAAAGGCTACAATGAGCAGTTCTTC. Together with reference TRBV18 and TRBJ2-1, the CDR3 gives the full variable domain: NAGVMQNPRHLVRRRGQEARLRCSPMKGHSHVYWYRQLPEEGLKFMVYLQKENIIDESGMPKERFSAEFPKEGPSILRIQQVVRGDSAAYFCASSPKGYNEQFFGPGTRLTVL.

As concerns this clonotype: One junction end does not reproduce the germline sequence, and a read error may be involved. This chain links TRBV28 with TRBJ2-1; D is unresolved. Germline assignment: CDR1 MDHEN and CDR2 SYDVKM. The CDR3 totals 13 residues. The CDR3 reads CTSSPRYYSEQFF. The CDR3 bases are TGCACCAGCAGTCCCCGTTACTACAGTGAGCAGTTCTTC.

This clonotype was seen repeatedly, ten times or more. The rearrangement joins TRBV5-1 to TRBJ2-7; weak D call: TRBD2 (6 bases). CDR3 length: 13 amino acids. Germline CDR1 SGHRS, CDR2 YFSETQ. V lost 3 bases and J lost 3, with 10 bases in between. The CDR3 DNA reads as TGCGCCAGCAGCTCATGGGGAGGCTACGAGCAGTACTTC. This codes for CASSSWGGYEQYF.

J is TRBJ2-2 and V is TRBV12-3 or TRBV12-4; no reliable D call. The V and J ends lost 4 bases and 4 bases respectively, with 10 bases between them. This CDR3 contains 14 residues. The CDR3 is CASSSGLSTGELFF. Here the CDR3 DNA reads TGTGCCAGCAGTTCGGGCCTCAGCACCGGGGAGCTGTTTTTT.

V usage is TRBV19 and J usage is TRBJ1-5; 9 bases fit TRBD1. V lost 7 bases to trimming and J lost 1 base; unmatched junction nucleotides: 8. Looked up from germline, CDR1 is LNHDA and CDR2 is SQIVND (reference sequence). This CDR3 region has 16 residues. CDR3 in amino acids: CASIPTGGASNQPQHF. The CDR3 DNA sequence: TGTGCCAGTATTCCCACAGGGGGCGCAAGCAATCAGCCCCAGCATTTT.

This clonotype was seen ten or more times. The chain uses TRBV20-1 and TRBJ1-5; D gene unclear. Between the trimmed V and J ends, which lost 0 bases and 5 bases, there was a span of 14 bases. CDR3 length equals 15 residues. Germline CDR1 and CDR2: DFQATT and SNEGSKA (reference sequence). This chain's CDR3 is CSARDSAAADQPQHF. CDR3 nucleotide sequence: TGCAGTGCTAGAGATAGTGCGGCAGCTGATCAGCCCCAGCATTTT.

Of note for this clonotype: In this CDR3 the conserved last residue, phenylalanine or tryptophan, is missing, so a read error is likely. The chain links TRBV7-9 to TRBJ2-2, with 12 bases fitting TRBD2. V dropped 2 bases and J dropped 6; count of bases not matched to a gene: 4. This CDR3 comprises 16 residues. CDR1 and CDR2 (germline): SEHNR, FQNEAQ (reference sequence). DNA of the CDR3: TGTGCCAGCAGCTTACGACTAGCGGGAGTTCCCGGGGAGCTGTTTCTT. It encodes CASSLRLAGVPGELFL.

This clonotype was found many times. The chain couples TRBV5-1 to TRBJ2-3; 13 bases map to TRBD2. Per germline, CDR1 SGHRS and CDR2 YFSETQ. The V gene end was trimmed by 2 bases and the J gene end by 7 bases; junction bases not matched to a gene: 7. The CDR3 is 16 residues long. The CDR3 DNA follows: TGCGCCAGCAGCTTTGGACTAGCGGGAGAAAGGCATACGCAGTATTTT. As protein: CASSFGLAGERHTQYF.

This clonotype was detected a few times. This chain links TRBV7-9 with TRBJ1-5; the D gene is possibly TRBD1 (5 bases). This CDR3 has 15 residues. Per germline, CDR1 SEHNR and CDR2 FQNEAQ (reference sequence). Trimming removed 1 base from V and 7 bases from J, with 14 bases in between. The CDR3 loop reads CASSLGQGLEQPQHF. The CDR3 coding sequence is TGTGCCAGCAGCTTAGGGCAGGGACTGGAACAGCCCCAGCATTTT.

As to this clonotype: A read error is likely, as this CDR3 ends without the conserved phenylalanine or tryptophan. The V call is TRBV11-2, the J call TRBJ2-1; TRBD2 matches 8 bases. The CDR3 length is 14 residues. Germline-derived CDR1 and CDR2 are SGHAT and FQNNGV. The CDR3 loop is CASSLAAGANGQFL. For the CDR3, the DNA is TGTGCCAGCAGCTTAGCAGCGGGAGCCAATGGGCAGTTCCTC.

This clonotype has at least ten counts. The gene calls are TRBV6-5 and TRBJ1-1, with 10 bases aligning to TRBD1. The CDR3 runs to 13 residues. V dropped 5 bases and J dropped 5; count of bases not matched to a gene: 2. The germline V gene encodes CDR1 MNHEY and CDR2 SVGAGI. The CDR3 spells CASSDRGQTEAFF. CDR3 coding DNA: TGTGCCAGCAGTGACAGGGGGCAAACTGAAGCTTTCTTT.

Concerning this clonotype: One end of the junction is discordant with germline, which a read error may explain. V and J are TRBV29-1 and TRBJ2-1; D gene uncertain. The CDR3 consists of 13 residues. Per the germline V gene, CDR1 is SQVTM and CDR2 is ANQGSEA. This CDR3 is CSANVSSCNEQFF. The CDR3 DNA follows: TGCAGCGCCAATGTTAGCTCCTGCAATGAGCAGTTCTTC.

As for this clonotype: Just one base apart from a much larger clone, this may be a read error. This rearrangement joins TRBV5-4 to TRBJ2-7, with D maybe TRBD2 (6 bases). The CDR3 runs 16 residues. Germline V gives CDR1 SGHNT, CDR2 YYREEE (reference sequence). The CDR3 region is CASGLAPLALTREQYF. The CDR3 nucleotides are TGTGCCAGCGGCTTGGCCCCTCTAGCGTTAACGAGGGAGCAGTACTTC.

In this sample, this clonotype turned up many times. This rearrangement joins TRBV7-2 to TRBJ2-1, with 14 positions matching TRBD2. The CDR3 has 18 residues. V gave up 5 bases and J gave up 0 bases; unmatched junction bases: 6. Germline V gene sequence: CDR1 SGHTA, CDR2 FQGNSA. Written as DNA, the CDR3 is TGTGCCAGCAGCCGTCGGACTAGCGGGAGGAGCTCCTACAATGAGCAGTTCTTC. This codes for CASSRRTSGRSSYNEQFF.

This clonotype has a count of ten or more. The rearrangement joins TRBV4-2 to TRBJ1-1; a possible D gene is TRBD1 (5 bases). There are 16 residues in the CDR3. Trimming shortened V by 4 bases and J by 1 base, and 16 bases separated the two germline ends. Germline V CDR1 and CDR2: LGHNA, YNFKEQ. CDR3 in DNA: TGTGCCAGCAGCCGGACCACTGGGACGAGGAACACTGAAGCTTTCTTT. This translates into CASSRTTGTRNTEAFF.

In this sample, this clonotype turned up many times. The CDR3 here is CSARDADRGLDEQFF. CDR3 sequence (DNA): TGCAGTGCTAGAGACGCGGACAGGGGGCTGGATGAGCAGTTCTTC. This chain links TRBV20-1 with TRBJ2-1, with 11 bases matching TRBD1. Germline V gene lookup returns CDR1 DFQATT and CDR2 SNEGSKA (reference sequence). The CDR3 length is 15 residues. With V trimmed by 0 bases and J by 8 bases, 6 bases remained unmatched.

In this sample, this clonotype turned up many times. The V and J genes are TRBV19 and TRBJ2-1; D possibly corresponds to TRBD2 (5 bases). CDR3 length equals 15 residues. Trimming removed 3 bases from V and 8 bases from J, with 17 bases in between. Germline CDR1 LNHDA, CDR2 SQIVND (reference sequence). The DNA of the CDR3 is TGTGCCAGTAGTATTGGGCGCGGAGGAGGCTATGAGCAGTTCTTC. Its protein is CASSIGRGGGYEQFF.

This clonotype has a count of ten or more. J is TRBJ1-5 and V is TRBV20-1; TRBD1 agrees at 8 bases. CDR3 length equals 13 residues. The germline V gene has CDR1 DFQATT and CDR2 SNEGSKA (reference sequence). V gave up 6 bases and J gave up 7 bases; unmatched junction bases: 8. The CDR3, as DNA: TGCAGTGCCCTACGACAGGGGAACCAGCCCCAGCATTTT. It specifies CSALRQGNQPQHF.

Ten or more counts support this clonotype. The chain has TRBV6-5 and TRBJ2-7; the match to TRBD2 covers 10 bases. From germline, CDR1 is MNHEY and CDR2 SVGAGI. Trimming at V came to 3 bases and at J to 5 bases, leaving 10 bases not matched to a gene. The CDR3 totals 16 residues. The CDR3, as DNA: TGTGCCAGCAGTTATTCTCTAGCGGGAGAGGGGAACGAGCAGTACTTC. Its protein is CASSYSLAGEGNEQYF.

This clonotype was seen ten or more times. The rearrangement joins TRBV6-2 or TRBV6-3 to TRBJ2-7, with 8 bases that match TRBD2. With 5 bases clipped from V and 5 bases from J, the junction kept 8 bases outside the gene matches. CDR1 is MNHEY and CDR2 is SVGEGT in the germline V gene. The CDR3 extends over 14 amino acids. The CDR3 DNA is TGTGCCAGCAGTGGGGGACTAGTAAGCCACGAGCAGTACTTC. It yields the protein CASSGGLVSHEQYF.

On this clonotype: One base away lies a much larger clone, so this may be a sequencing read error. The V call is TRBV12-3 or TRBV12-4, the J call TRBJ1-1; TRBD1 agrees at 8 bases. The CDR3 consists of 13 residues. With V trimmed by 7 bases and J by 8 bases, 9 bases remained unmatched. The CDR3 nucleotides are TGTGCCAGCACCCGGACAGGGAGTTCGGAAGCTTTCTTT. Translating it yields CASTRTGSSEAFF.

This clonotype was seen at least ten times. The chain has TRBV7-8 and TRBJ2-1, with D perhaps matching TRBD2 (5 bases). The CDR3 sequence is 15 residues long. V lost 1 base to trimming and J lost 1 base, with 8 bases between them. Germline CDR1 and CDR2: SGHVS and FQNEAQ. The CDR3 DNA sequence: TGTGCCAGCAGCTTAGAGCGGATTTCCTACAATGAGCAGTTCTTC. Residues: CASSLERISYNEQFF.

This chain links TRBV5-4 with TRBJ2-1; a weak D match, TRBD2 (6 bases). This CDR3 is 17 amino acids long. V lost 4 bases and J lost 0, with 17 bases in between. The germline CDR1 and CDR2 sequences are SGHNT and YYREEE (reference sequence). The CDR3 reads CASSPMGAGSSYNEQFF. Here the CDR3 DNA reads TGTGCCAGCAGCCCCATGGGAGCGGGTAGCTCCTACAATGAGCAGTTCTTC.

This clonotype was detected ten times or more. The V and J genes are TRBV5-4 and TRBJ2-3; 10 nucleotides align to TRBD2. The germline gives CDR1 SGHNT, CDR2 YYREEE (reference sequence). Trimming cost V 3 bases and J 2 bases; bases outside gene matches: 12. The CDR3 extends over 18 amino acids. The DNA of the CDR3 is TGTGCCAGCAGCTCGACCAACCAACTAGCGGGATACACAGATACGCAGTATTTT. Amino acid sequence: CASSSTNQLAGYTDTQYF.